This T cell receptor beta chain was identified during a study of T cells in localized non-small cell lung cancer. The CDR3 spans 14 residues. Trimming took off 3 bases at V and 0 bases at J, with 6 bases between the two ends. The germline V gene has CDR1 SEHNR and CDR2 FQNEAQ (reference sequence). A word on this clone: Its antigen is not identified.

Findings and caveats of the study: Across samples, adjacent lung featured a median roughly 62 of the top 100 tumor clones. Uninvolved adjacent lung had the highest recorded T cell clonality, with tumor below it.

Method: immunoSEQ multiplex PCR; TCRdb's copy keeps in-frame clones and lacks some. The sample lists over 20,000 clones; approximately 81% were seen once. This receptor was obtained from a man aged 35 to 69 with stage III squamous cell lung carcinoma. The J gene is TRBJ1-3, the V gene TRBV7-9; D is unclear. Sequenced here: peripheral blood, sampled before any cancer treatment. CDR3 protein: CASSFELSGNTIYF. The CDR3 coding sequence is TGTGCCAGCAGCTTCGAGCTCTCTGGAAACACCATATATTTT. The full variable domain, in which reference TRBV7-9 and TRBJ1-3 provide the parts outside the CDR3, is DTGVSQNPRHKITKRGQNVTFRCDPISEHNRLYWYRQTLGQGPEFLTYFQNEAQLEKSRLLSDRFSAERPKGSFSTLEIQRTEQGDSAMYLCASSFELSGNTIYFGEGSWLTVV.